This record covers a single T cell receptor (beta chain). The data originate from a study of blood T cell repertoires in COVID-19. Authors' methods: Reference gene primer amplification gave estimated nucleated cell counts. Assay: immunoSEQ multiplex PCR; the TCRdb copy retains only in-frame clones and omits some. V and J calls plus clone size are reproduced from that table; the DNA served to infer D and trimming. The table shows under 150,000 clones, with 85% occurring only once. This CDR3 has 15 amino acids. Between the trimmed V and J ends, which lost 3 bases and 1 base, there was a span of 11 bases. The germline gives CDR1 LNHNV, CDR2 YYDKDF (reference sequence).

The genes are TRBV15 and TRBJ2-3; TRBD2 might be the D (5 bases). This TCR derives from a human donor in a cohort sampled during active COVID-19. The specimen was peripheral blood. Here the CDR3 DNA reads TGTGCCACCAGCAGCTGGACTGCAGGCACAGATACGCAGTATTTT. It specifies CATSSWTAGTDTQYF.